This T cell receptor (beta chain) was documented in a study of control samples from healthy donors and cancer patients. V was cut by 0 bases and J by 1 base, with 5 bases left in between. Germline V gene sequence: CDR1 SGHNT, CDR2 YYREEE (reference sequence). The CDR3 is 14 amino acids. The method was immunoSEQ multiplex PCR; TCRdb's version includes in-frame clones alone and lacks a portion of them. Of about 120,000 clones in the sample, more than 80% were seen once. The specimen sequenced was blood. This clonotype was sampled from a man aged 35-49 years in good health. The V call is TRBV5-4, the J call TRBJ1-5, with D perhaps TRBD1 (5 bases). The CDR3 nucleotides read TGTGCCAGCAGCTTGGACAGGAGCAATCAGCCCCAGCATTTT. Translated, it gives CASSLDRSNQPQHF.